Here is one T cell receptor beta chain with its context. Its cognate antigen is unknown. The data derive from a study of T cells in localized non-small cell lung cancer. Regarding the study as a whole: The study linked higher blood T cell density to longer overall survival. Adjacent lung held a median roughly 60 of the top 100 tumor clones. Uninvolved adjacent lung had higher T cell clonality than tumor and all other tissues.

V shed 8 bases and J shed 5 bases, with 18 bases lying between them. The CDR3 runs to 14 residues. Germline lookup yields CDR1 ENHRY and CDR2 SYGVKD. Sequencing used immunoSEQ multiplex PCR; TCRdb keeps in-frame clones, though not all of them. Altogether about 19,000 clones are present, 85% to 95% being singletons, with the ten largest covering less than 4.5%. Here the sequenced sample was peripheral blood, taken before any cancer treatment. The V gene is TRBV10-3, the J gene TRBJ2-5, with D perhaps TRBD1 (7 bases). This TCR came from an older male donor with stage I squamous cell lung carcinoma. For the CDR3, the DNA is TGTGCCATCGCATTGGAGGGGGCCCGGGAGACCCAGTACTTC. Its protein is CAIALEGARETQYF.